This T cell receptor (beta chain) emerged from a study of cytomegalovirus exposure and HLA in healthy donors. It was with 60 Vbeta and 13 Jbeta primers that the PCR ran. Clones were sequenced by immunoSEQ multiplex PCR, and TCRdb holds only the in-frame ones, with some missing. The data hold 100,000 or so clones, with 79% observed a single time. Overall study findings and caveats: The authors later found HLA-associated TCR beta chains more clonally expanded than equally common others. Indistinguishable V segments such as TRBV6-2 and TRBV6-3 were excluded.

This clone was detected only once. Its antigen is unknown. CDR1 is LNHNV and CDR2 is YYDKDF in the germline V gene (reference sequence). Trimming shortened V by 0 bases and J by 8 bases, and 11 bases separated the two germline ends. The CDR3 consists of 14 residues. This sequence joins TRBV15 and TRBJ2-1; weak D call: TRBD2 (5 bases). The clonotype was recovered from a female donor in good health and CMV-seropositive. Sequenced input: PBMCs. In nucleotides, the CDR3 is TGTGCCACCAGCAGAGATGGGAGCGTCGATGAGCAGTTCTTC. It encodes CATSRDGSVDEQFF.